Reported below is one TCR beta chain. The data are from a study of blood T cell repertoires in COVID-19. The CDR3 totals 16 residues. Germline-derived CDR1 and CDR2 are SGHDN and FVKESK. The ends lost 5 bases at V and 5 bases at J; junction bases unmatched: 10. Some clones are missing from TCRdb's copy, which holds only in-frame ones; the method was immunoSEQ multiplex PCR. The sample shows under 65,000 clones, approximately 90% of them seen only once. The sequencing sample was made of peripheral blood. The source of this sequence is a woman aged 55-69 years with COVID-19, enrolled during active disease. This rearrangement joins TRBV14 to TRBJ2-2, with 8 bases aligning to TRBD2. In DNA, the CDR3 is TGTGCCAGCAGCATACTAGCGGAGCCTTCAACCGGGGAGCTGTTTTTT. Translated, it gives CASSILAEPSTGELFF.